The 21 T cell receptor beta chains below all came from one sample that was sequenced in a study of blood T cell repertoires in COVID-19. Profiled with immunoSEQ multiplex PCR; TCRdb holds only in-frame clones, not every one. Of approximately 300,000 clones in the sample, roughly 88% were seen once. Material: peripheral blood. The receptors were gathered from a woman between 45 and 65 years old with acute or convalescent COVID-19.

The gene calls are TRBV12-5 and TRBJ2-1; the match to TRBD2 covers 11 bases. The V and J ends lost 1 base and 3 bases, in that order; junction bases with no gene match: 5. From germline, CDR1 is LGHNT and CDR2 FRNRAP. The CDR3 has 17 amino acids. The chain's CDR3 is CASGLGVAGGVYNEQFF. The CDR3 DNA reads TGTGCTAGTGGTTTGGGTGTAGCGGGAGGGGTCTACAATGAGCAGTTCTTC.

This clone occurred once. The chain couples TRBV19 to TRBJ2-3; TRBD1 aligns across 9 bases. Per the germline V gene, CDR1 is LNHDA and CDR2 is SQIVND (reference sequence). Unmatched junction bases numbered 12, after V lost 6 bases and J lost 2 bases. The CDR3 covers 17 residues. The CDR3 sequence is CASSPHPGTGYTDTQYF. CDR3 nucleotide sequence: TGTGCCAGTAGCCCCCACCCCGGGACAGGGTACACAGATACGCAGTATTTT.

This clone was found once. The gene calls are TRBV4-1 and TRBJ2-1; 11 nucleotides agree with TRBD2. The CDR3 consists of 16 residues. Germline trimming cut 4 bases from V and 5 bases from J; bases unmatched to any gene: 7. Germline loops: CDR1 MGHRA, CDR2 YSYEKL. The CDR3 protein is CASSRKLAGEDNEQFF. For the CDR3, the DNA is TGCGCCAGCAGCCGAAAACTAGCGGGAGAGGACAATGAGCAGTTCTTC.

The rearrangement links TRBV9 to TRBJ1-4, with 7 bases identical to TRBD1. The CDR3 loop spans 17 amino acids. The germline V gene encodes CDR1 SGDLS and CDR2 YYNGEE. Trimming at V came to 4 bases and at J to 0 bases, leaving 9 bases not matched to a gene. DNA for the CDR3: TGTGCCAGCAGCCCCTGGACAGGATTTACAACTAATGAAAAACTGTTTTTT. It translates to CASSPWTGFTTNEKLFF.

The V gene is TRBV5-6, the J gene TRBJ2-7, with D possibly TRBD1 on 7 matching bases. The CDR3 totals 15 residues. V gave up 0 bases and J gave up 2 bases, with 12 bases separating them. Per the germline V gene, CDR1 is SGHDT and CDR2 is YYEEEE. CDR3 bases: TGTGCCAGCAGCTTGGGTGGAGGGGGCCCCTACGAGCAGTACTTC. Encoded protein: CASSLGGGGPYEQYF.

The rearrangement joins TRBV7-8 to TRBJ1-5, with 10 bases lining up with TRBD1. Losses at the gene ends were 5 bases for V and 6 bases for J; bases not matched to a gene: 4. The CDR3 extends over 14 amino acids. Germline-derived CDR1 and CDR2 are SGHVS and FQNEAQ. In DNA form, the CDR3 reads TGTGCCAGCAGCCGCGGACAGGGGGGTCAGCCCCAGCATTTT. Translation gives CASSRGQGGQPQHF.

CDR3 DNA sequence: TGTGCCAGTAGTCTTTGGACTAGCGGTAAAAGCACAGATACGCAGTATTTT. Residues: CASSLWTSGKSTDTQYF. The chain carries TRBV19 and TRBJ2-3, with 10 bases fitting TRBD2. The CDR3 contains 17 residues. The V and J ends lost 5 bases and 0 bases, in that order; junction bases with no gene match: 8. Germline CDR1 and CDR2: LNHDA and SQIVND (reference sequence).

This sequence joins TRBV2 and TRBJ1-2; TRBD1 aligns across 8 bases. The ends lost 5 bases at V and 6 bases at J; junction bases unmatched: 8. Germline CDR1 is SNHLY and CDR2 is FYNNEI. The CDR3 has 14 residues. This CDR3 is CASSWTGKENGYTF. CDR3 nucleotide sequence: TGTGCCAGCAGTTGGACAGGGAAAGAGAATGGCTACACCTTC.

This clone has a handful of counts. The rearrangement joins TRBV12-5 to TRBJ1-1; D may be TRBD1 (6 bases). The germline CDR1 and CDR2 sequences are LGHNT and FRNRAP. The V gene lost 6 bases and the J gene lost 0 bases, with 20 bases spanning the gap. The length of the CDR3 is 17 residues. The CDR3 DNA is TGTGCTAGTGGCCCTGGGGGGGGCGGAGATGTGAACACTGAAGCTTTCTTT. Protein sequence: CASGPGGGGDVNTEAFF.

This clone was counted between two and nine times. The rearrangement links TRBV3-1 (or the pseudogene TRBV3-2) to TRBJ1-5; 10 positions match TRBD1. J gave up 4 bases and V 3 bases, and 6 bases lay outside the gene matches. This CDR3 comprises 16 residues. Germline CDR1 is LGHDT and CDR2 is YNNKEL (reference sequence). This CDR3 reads CASSHSGQGPNQPQHF. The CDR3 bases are TGTGCCAGCAGCCATTCGGGACAGGGGCCTAATCAGCCCCAGCATTTT.

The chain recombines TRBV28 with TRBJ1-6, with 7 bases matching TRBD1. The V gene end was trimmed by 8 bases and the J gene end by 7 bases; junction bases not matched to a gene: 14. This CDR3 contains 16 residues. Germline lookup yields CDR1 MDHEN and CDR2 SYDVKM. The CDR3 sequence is CASYSEWTGKNSPLHF. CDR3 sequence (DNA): TGTGCCAGCTATAGCGAATGGACAGGAAAAAATTCACCCCTCCACTTT.

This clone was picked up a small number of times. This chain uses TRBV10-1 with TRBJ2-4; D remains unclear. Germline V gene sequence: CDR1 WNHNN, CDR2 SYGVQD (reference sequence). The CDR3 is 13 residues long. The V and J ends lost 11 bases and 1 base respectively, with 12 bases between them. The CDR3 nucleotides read TGCGCCCGCCCACTGCCGGCCAAAAACATTCAGTACTTC. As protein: CARPLPAKNIQYF.

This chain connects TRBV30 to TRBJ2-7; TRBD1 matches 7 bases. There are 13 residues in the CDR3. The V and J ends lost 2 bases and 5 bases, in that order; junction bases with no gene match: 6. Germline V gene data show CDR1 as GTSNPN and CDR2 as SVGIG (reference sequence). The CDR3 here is CAWSSDRVNEQYF. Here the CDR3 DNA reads TGTGCCTGGAGTTCAGACAGGGTTAACGAGCAGTACTTC.

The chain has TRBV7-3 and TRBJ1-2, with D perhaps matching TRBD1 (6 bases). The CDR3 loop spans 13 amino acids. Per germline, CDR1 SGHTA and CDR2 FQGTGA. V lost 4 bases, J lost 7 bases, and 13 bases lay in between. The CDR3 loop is CASSSNRELGYTF. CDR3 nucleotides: TGTGCCAGCAGCTCGAACAGGGAACTTGGCTACACCTTC.

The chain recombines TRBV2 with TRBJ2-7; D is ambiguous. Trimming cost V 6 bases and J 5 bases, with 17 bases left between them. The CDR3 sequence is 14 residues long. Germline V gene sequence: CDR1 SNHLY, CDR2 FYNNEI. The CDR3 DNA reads TGTGCCAGCAGAGCAAACTCCGGCGGTGACGAGCAGTACTTC. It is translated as CASRANSGGDEQYF.

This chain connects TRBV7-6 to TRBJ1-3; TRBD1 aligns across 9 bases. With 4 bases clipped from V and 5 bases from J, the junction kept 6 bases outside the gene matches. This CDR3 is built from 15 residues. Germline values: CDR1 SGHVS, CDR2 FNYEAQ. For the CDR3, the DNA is TGTGCCAGCAGCTCACAGGGGGCGCGGAGAAACACCATATATTTT. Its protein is CASSSQGARRNTIYF.

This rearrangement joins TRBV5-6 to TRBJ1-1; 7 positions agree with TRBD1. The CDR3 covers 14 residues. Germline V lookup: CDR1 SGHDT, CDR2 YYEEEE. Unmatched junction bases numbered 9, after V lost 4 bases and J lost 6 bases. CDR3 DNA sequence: TGTGCCAGCAGCCCTGTGACAGGGTGGGCTGAAGCTTTCTTT. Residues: CASSPVTGWAEAFF.

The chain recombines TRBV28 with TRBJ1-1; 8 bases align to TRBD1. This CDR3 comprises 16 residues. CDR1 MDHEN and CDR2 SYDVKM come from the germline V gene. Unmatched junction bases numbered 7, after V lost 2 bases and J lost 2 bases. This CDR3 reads CASSLPWDRSNTEAFF. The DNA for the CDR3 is TGTGCCAGCAGTTTACCCTGGGACAGGAGCAACACTGAAGCTTTCTTT.

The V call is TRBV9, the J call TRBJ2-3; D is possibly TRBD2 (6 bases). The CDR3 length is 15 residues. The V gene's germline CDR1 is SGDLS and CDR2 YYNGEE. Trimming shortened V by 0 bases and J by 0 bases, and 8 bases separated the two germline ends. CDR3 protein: CASSVGSGSTDTQYF. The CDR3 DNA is TGTGCCAGCAGCGTAGGCAGCGGGAGCACAGATACGCAGTATTTT.

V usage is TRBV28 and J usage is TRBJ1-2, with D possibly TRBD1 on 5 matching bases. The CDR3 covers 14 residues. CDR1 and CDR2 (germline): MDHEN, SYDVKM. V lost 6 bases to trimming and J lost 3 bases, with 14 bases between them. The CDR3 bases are TGTGCCAGCAGGGCAGTCGGGGGGGACTATGGCTACACCTTC. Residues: CASRAVGGDYGYTF.

The CDR3 nucleotides are TGTGCCAGCAGTCTCTCGGGACTAGCGGGAGGATCTGGGGCCAACGTCCTGACTTTC. Translating it yields CASSLSGLAGGSGANVLTF. This chain joins TRBV27 and TRBJ2-6, with 15 bases identical to TRBD2. The V and J ends lost 5 bases and 1 base, in that order; junction bases with no gene match: 6. The length of the CDR3 is 19 residues. Germline CDR1 is MNHEY and CDR2 is SMNVEV (reference sequence).